Included here is one T cell receptor beta chain sequence, with context. As yet, its antigen is unknown. These data come from a study of blood T cells in healthy people across ages. General observations from the study: TCR beta diversity, measured per million T cells, fell in a roughly linear way with age.

There were healthy Caucasian individuals from Russia, aged 6 to 90, serving as donors. The CDR3 consists of 14 residues. Trimming removed 8 bases from V and 9 bases from J, with 20 bases in between. Germline CDR1 reads SEHNR; CDR2 reads FQNEAQ (reference sequence). With a J-beta primer mix and a sample-barcoded 5' primer, a second PCR ran about 6 to 11 cycles. TCRdb used MiXCR to reprocess the 5' RACE reads, holding one entry per CDR3 protein. The sample comprises some 700,000 distinct CDR3 sequences, about 20% of which are singletons, and roughly 22% rests with the top ten. This TCR was recovered from a man in his 70s in good health. The chain is built from TRBV7-9 and TRBJ2-1, with a weak D call TRBD2 (7 bases). The sequencing sample was made of blood. CDR3 in amino acids: CASSQGGLSTEQFF. The CDR3 DNA follows: TGTGCCAGCTCACAAGGGGGACTATCAACTGAGCAGTTCTTC.